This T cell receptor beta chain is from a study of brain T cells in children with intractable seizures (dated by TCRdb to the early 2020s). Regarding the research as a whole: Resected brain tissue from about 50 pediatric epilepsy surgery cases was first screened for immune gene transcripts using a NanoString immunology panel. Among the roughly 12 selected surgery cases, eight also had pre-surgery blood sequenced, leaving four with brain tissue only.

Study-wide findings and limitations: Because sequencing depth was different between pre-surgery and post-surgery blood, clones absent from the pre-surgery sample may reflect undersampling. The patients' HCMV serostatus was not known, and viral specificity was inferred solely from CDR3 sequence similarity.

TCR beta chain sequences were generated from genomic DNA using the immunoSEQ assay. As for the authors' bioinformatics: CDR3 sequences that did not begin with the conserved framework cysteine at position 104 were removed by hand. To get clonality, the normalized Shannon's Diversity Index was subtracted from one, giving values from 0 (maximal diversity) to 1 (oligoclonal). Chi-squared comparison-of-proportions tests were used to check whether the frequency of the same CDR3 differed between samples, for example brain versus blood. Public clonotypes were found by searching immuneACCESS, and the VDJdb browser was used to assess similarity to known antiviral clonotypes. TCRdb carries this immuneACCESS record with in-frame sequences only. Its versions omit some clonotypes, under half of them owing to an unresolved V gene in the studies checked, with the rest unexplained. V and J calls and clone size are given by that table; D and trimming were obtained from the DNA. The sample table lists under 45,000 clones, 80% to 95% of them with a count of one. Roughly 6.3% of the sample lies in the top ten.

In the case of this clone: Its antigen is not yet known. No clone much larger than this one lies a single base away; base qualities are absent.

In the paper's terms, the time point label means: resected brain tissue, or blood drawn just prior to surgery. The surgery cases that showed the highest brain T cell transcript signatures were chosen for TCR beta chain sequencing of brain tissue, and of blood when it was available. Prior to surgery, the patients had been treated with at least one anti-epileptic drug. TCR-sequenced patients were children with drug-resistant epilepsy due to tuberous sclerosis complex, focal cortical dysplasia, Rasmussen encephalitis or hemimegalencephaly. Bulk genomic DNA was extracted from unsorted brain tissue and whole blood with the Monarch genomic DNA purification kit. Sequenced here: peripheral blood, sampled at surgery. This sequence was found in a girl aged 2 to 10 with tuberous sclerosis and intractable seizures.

The nucleotide sequence is TGTGCCAGCGGGGACACTGAGAACACTGAAGCTTTCTTT. Translated, this gives CASGDTENTEAFF. The chain uses TRBV11-1 and TRBJ1-1; perhaps TRBD1 is the D gene, with 6 bases matching. CDR1 and CDR2 were assigned from the germline V gene (reference sequence) as SGHAT and FQDESV. The CDR3 runs 13 residues from the cysteine to the phenylalanine. Only CDR3 DNA is held: 39 bases, read in frame from base 1. The germline ends are 11 bases apart after V is trimmed by 8 bases and J by 1 base.